A single sample gave rise to the 23 T cell receptor beta chains below, sequenced in a study of beta chain features in type 1 diabetes. Study conclusions and caveats: Moderate but significant shortening of TCRB CDR3s was recorded in all four CD4+ subsets from Type 1 diabetes patients.

Their recognized antigens are unknown. The entirety of the isolated RNA underwent reverse transcription, so expressed TCRB transcripts were sequenced. Clones were read by immunoSEQ multiplex PCR, and TCRdb kept only the in-frame ones, dropping some. The top ten hold approximately 0.02% of the sample, which has 250,000 or so clones, approximately 13% seen once. The sample consisted of naive CD4+ T cells from blood. Source of these receptors: a man younger than 40 with type 1 diabetes.

This clone was recorded a few times. The chain carries TRBV5-1 and TRBJ2-5; 7 nucleotides line up with TRBD1. The germline V gene encodes CDR1 SGHRS and CDR2 YFSETQ. V shed 8 bases and J 0 bases; nucleotides not matched to a gene: 4. The CDR3 extends over 13 amino acids. The CDR3 DNA reads TGCGCCAGTCGGACAGGCAACCAAGAGACCCAGTACTTC. Its protein is CASRTGNQETQYF. The full variable domain, completed using reference TRBV5-1 and TRBJ2-5, is KAGVTQTPRYLIKTRGQQVTLSCSPISGHRSVSWYQQTPGQGLQFLFEYFSETQRNKGNFPGRFSGRQFSNSRSEMNVSTLELGDSALYLCASRTGNQETQYFGPGTRLLVL.

The V and J genes are TRBV7-9 and TRBJ2-1, with 12 positions matching TRBD2. The CDR3 is 14 amino acids. CDR1 and CDR2 (germline): SEHNR, FQNEAQ (reference sequence). V lost 6 bases and J lost 5; bases outside the gene matches: 2. This CDR3 reads CASRRTSGDNEQFF. The CDR3 bases are TGTGCCAGCAGGCGGACTAGCGGGGACAATGAGCAGTTCTTC.

V and J are TRBV6-5 and TRBJ1-2; 9 nucleotides agree with TRBD1. In germline, CDR1 is MNHEY, CDR2 SVGAGI. V was clipped by 8 bases and J by 8 bases; unmatched bases: 3. CDR3 length: 11 residues. CDR3 nucleotides: TGTGCCAGCTGGACAGGGGAAGGCTACACCTTC. It encodes CASWTGEGYTF.

The chain joins TRBV6-6 to TRBJ1-2; 8 bases are shared with TRBD1. Germline assignment: CDR1 MNHNY and CDR2 SVGAGI (reference sequence). The CDR3 runs to 13 residues. J gave up 4 bases and V 4 bases, and 2 bases lay outside the gene matches. The CDR3 loop is CASSFGTGYGYTF. For the CDR3, the DNA is TGTGCCAGCAGTTTCGGGACAGGCTATGGCTACACCTTC.

The J gene is TRBJ1-2, the V gene TRBV11-3, with a weak D call TRBD1 (5 bases). Deletions cut 0 bases from V and 2 bases from J, with 10 bases between. The CDR3 is made up of 15 amino acids. The V gene's germline CDR1 is SGHNT and CDR2 YENEEA. Written as DNA, the CDR3 is TGTGCCAGCAGCTTAGATGCGGGGGGGAACTATGGCTACACCTTC. Protein sequence: CASSLDAGGNYGYTF.

CDR3 coding DNA: TGTGCCAGCAGCCGAACCGGGGGGGACTATGGCTACACCTTC. Its translation is CASSRTGGDYGYTF. The chain is built from TRBV27 and TRBJ1-2; D perhaps matches TRBD1 (5 bases). The CDR3 consists of 14 residues. The germline V gene encodes CDR1 MNHEY and CDR2 SMNVEV (reference sequence). Trimming took 6 bases from V and 3 from J, leaving 14 bases between them.

The CDR3: CASTGGLSNPYNEQFF. The CDR3 bases are TGTGCCAGTACAGGGGGACTTTCTAACCCTTACAATGAGCAGTTCTTC. V and J are TRBV19 and TRBJ2-1; TRBD1 might be the D (7 bases). Germline loops: CDR1 LNHDA, CDR2 SQIVND (reference sequence). The CDR3 has 16 amino acids. The ends were cut back, 7 bases at V and 4 bases at J, with 20 bases in the middle.

This chain uses TRBV10-2 with TRBJ2-7; the match to TRBD1 covers 7 bases. CDR3 size: 14 residues. Losses at the gene ends were 2 bases for V and 2 bases for J; bases not matched to a gene: 3. The germline CDR1 and CDR2 sequences are WSHSY and SAAADI. CDR3 region: CASSERTGPYEQYF. The CDR3 nucleotides are TGCGCCAGCAGTGAGCGGACAGGTCCCTACGAGCAGTACTTC.

The CDR3 protein is CATSTDPGGAALEAFF. The CDR3 DNA reads TGTGCCACCAGCACGGACCCGGGGGGGGCCGCGTTGGAAGCTTTCTTT. This chain links TRBV15 with TRBJ1-1, with D maybe TRBD1 (6 bases). The CDR3 contains 16 residues. Per germline, CDR1 LNHNV and CDR2 YYDKDF (reference sequence). V was clipped by 4 bases and J by 8 bases, with 23 bases between them.

The V gene is TRBV2, the J gene TRBJ1-2; no firm D call. From germline, CDR1 is SNHLY and CDR2 FYNNEI. V was cut by 5 bases and J by 4 bases, with 11 bases left in between. This CDR3 spans 13 amino acids. For the CDR3, the DNA is TGTGCCAGCAGTCCAATCGCCAGCTATGGCTACACCTTC. Translation: CASSPIASYGYTF. Supplemented by reference TRBV2 and TRBJ1-2, the full variable domain reads EPEVTQTPSHQVTQMGQEVILRCVPISNHLYFYWYRQILGQKVEFLVSFYNNEISEKSEIFDDQFSVERPDGSNFTLKIRSTKLEDSAMYFCASSPIASYGYTFGSGTRLTVV.

The J gene is TRBJ1-1, the V gene TRBV9; D remains unclear. Germline V lookup: CDR1 SGDLS, CDR2 YYNGEE. This CDR3 is built from 13 residues. With 2 bases removed from V and 3 bases from J, the gap between germline ends came to 8 bases. Here the CDR3 DNA reads TGTGCCAGCAGCGTGGGCCCTCACACTGAAGCTTTCTTT. The encoded protein is CASSVGPHTEAFF.

The chain employs TRBV6-5 and TRBJ1-1; weak D call: TRBD1 (6 bases). Per the germline V gene, CDR1 is MNHEY and CDR2 is SVGAGI. Trimming shortened V by 6 bases and J by 0 bases, and 11 bases separated the two germline ends. The CDR3 runs 14 residues. The CDR3 here is CASRRTGLNTEAFF. The CDR3 nucleotides are TGTGCCAGCAGACGAACAGGGTTGAACACTGAAGCTTTCTTT.

This clone was observed a few times. The DNA for the CDR3 is TGTGCCAGCAGTGGCGACACTTCGTATGGCTACACCTTC. Protein sequence: CASSGDTSYGYTF. V usage is TRBV2 and J usage is TRBJ1-2; no clear D gene. Trimming shortened V by 4 bases and J by 5 bases, and 11 bases separated the two germline ends. Germline CDR1 SNHLY, CDR2 FYNNEI. The CDR3 is 13 residues long. Supplemented by reference TRBV2 and TRBJ1-2, the full variable domain reads EPEVTQTPSHQVTQMGQEVILRCVPISNHLYFYWYRQILGQKVEFLVSFYNNEISEKSEIFDDQFSVERPDGSNFTLKIRSTKLEDSAMYFCASSGDTSYGYTFGSGTRLTVV.

Only a few counts were recorded for this clone. CDR3: CASSYLAEAGLEQYF. The CDR3 coding sequence is TGTGCCAGCAGCTACCTCGCTGAGGCCGGTCTCGAGCAGTACTTC. The chain has TRBV9 and TRBJ2-7; D remains ambiguous. V shed 4 bases and J shed 6 bases, with 20 bases lying between them. The CDR3 spans 15 residues. CDR1 and CDR2 (germline): SGDLS, YYNGEE. Full variable domain (remainder filled in from reference TRBV9 and TRBJ2-7): DSGVTQTPKHLITATGQRVTLRCSPRSGDLSVYWYQQSLDQGLQFLIQYYNGEERAKGNILERFSAQQFPDLHSELNLSSLELGDSALYFCASSYLAEAGLEQYFGPGTRLTVT.

This clone was seen only a few times. The genes are TRBV21-1 and TRBJ2-7; TRBD2 reflects the table's D call only, with no check against the DNA. TRBV21-1 is a pseudogene locus. The CDR3 contains 17 residues. The CDR3 sequence is CASSKDLAPAGCYEQYF. DNA of the CDR3: TGTGCCAGCAGCAAAGACCTGGCGCCGGCGGGATGTTACGAGCAGTACTTC.

The chain couples TRBV19 to TRBJ1-5; the D is unclear. CDR3 length: 14 amino acids. V dropped 7 bases and J dropped 2 bases, with 12 bases sitting between them. CDR1 LNHDA and CDR2 SQIVND come from the germline V gene (reference sequence). The CDR3 is CASKNGEGNQPQHF. In DNA form, the CDR3 reads TGTGCCAGTAAGAACGGGGAGGGCAATCAGCCCCAGCATTTT.

This clone was detected only a few times. The chain joins TRBV30 to TRBJ2-2; a possible D gene is TRBD2 (5 bases). The CDR3 is made up of 14 amino acids. Germline V gives CDR1 GTSNPN, CDR2 SVGIG (reference sequence). Trimming left V 3 bases short and J 4 bases short, with 12 bases between. The CDR3 DNA sequence: TGTGCCTGGAGGCCGGGCCGGGGCACCGGGGAGCTGTTTTTT. Translation gives CAWRPGRGTGELFF.

This clone was observed a handful of times. The genes are TRBV6-1 and TRBJ2-1, with D perhaps matching TRBD2 (6 bases). The CDR3 covers 14 residues. V dropped 3 bases and J dropped 5 bases, with 11 bases sitting between them. Germline V gene sequence: CDR1 MNHNS, CDR2 SASEGT. For the CDR3, the DNA is TGTGCCAGCAGTGACCCGGGACTCAACAATGAGCAGTTCTTC. Its translation: CASSDPGLNNEQFF.

This clone turned up a few times. This chain links TRBV2 with TRBJ1-1; no clear D gene. The germline V gene encodes CDR1 SNHLY and CDR2 FYNNEI. The CDR3 runs 11 residues. V was cut by 11 bases and J by 0 bases, with 7 bases left in between. CDR3 loop: CAGTVNTEAFF. CDR3 DNA sequence: TGTGCCGGAACAGTGAACACTGAAGCTTTCTTT.

The V and J genes are TRBV4-1 and TRBJ1-2, with no clear D. Germline V gene lookup returns CDR1 MGHRA and CDR2 YSYEKL. Trimming removed 3 bases from V and 2 bases from J, with 10 bases in between. The CDR3 extends over 14 amino acids. The CDR3 loop reads CASSHLTSNYGYTF. CDR3 nucleotides: TGCGCCAGCAGCCACCTGACTTCAAACTATGGCTACACCTTC.

As to this clone: Different DNA sequences within this sample yield the same CDR3. The chain is built from TRBV6-5 and TRBJ2-7; maybe TRBD1 (6 bases). CDR3 length equals 15 residues. Per germline, CDR1 MNHEY and CDR2 SVGAGI. Trimming pared 0 bases from V and 0 bases from J, leaving 9 bases between. CDR3 nucleotides: TGTGCCAGCAGTTACTCTGGGGGCAGCTCCTACGAGCAGTACTTC. As protein: CASSYSGGSSYEQYF.

The chain joins TRBV7-9 to TRBJ2-3, with 10 bases that match TRBD1. The CDR3 length is 17 residues. V gave up 5 bases and J gave up 4 bases; unmatched junction bases: 12. CDR1 is SEHNR and CDR2 is FQNEAQ in the germline V gene (reference sequence). The CDR3 DNA follows: TGTGCCAGCAGCCCTACTGACAGGGGGCGCATATCAGATACGCAGTATTTT. Translation: CASSPTDRGRISDTQYF.

This clone was seen a few times. V is TRBV29-1 and J is TRBJ1-2, with D perhaps TRBD1 (6 bases). V lost 0 bases, J lost 5 bases, and 16 bases lay in between. Looked up from germline, CDR1 is SQVTM and CDR2 is ANQGSEA. The CDR3 is made up of 15 amino acids. The CDR3 sequence: CSVEERRRTVYGYTF. The DNA for the CDR3 is TGCAGCGTTGAAGAACGGAGGAGGACAGTTTATGGCTACACCTTC. The complete variable domain, with remaining parts taken from reference TRBV29-1 and TRBJ1-2, reads SAVISQKPSRDICQRGTSLTIQCQVDSQVTMMFWYRQQPGQSLTLIATANQGSEATYESGFVIDKFPISRPNLTFSTLTVSNMSPEDSSIYLCSVEERRRTVYGYTFGSGTRLTVV.